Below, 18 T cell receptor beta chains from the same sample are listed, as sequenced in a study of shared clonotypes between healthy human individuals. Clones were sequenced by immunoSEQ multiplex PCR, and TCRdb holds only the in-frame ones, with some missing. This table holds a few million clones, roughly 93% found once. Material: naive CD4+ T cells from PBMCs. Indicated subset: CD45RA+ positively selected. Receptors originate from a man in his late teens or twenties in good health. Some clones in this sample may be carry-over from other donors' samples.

The CDR3 here is CASSNGVYEQYF. In DNA form, the CDR3 reads TGTGCCAGCTCCAACGGGGTCTACGAGCAGTACTTC. The chain joins TRBV18 to TRBJ2-7, with D possibly TRBD2 on 5 matching bases. The V end was cut by 6 bases, the J end by 3 bases, with 9 bases between. In germline, CDR1 is KGHSH, CDR2 LQKENI. The length of the CDR3 is 12 residues. Drawing the rest from reference TRBV18 and TRBJ2-7, the complete variable domain is NAGVMQNPRHLVRRRGQEARLRCSPMKGHSHVYWYRQLPEEGLKFMVYLQKENIIDESGMPKERFSAEFPKEGPSILRIQQVVRGDSAAYFCASSNGVYEQYFGPGTRLTVT.

CDR3 residues: CASSVDGMNVWGYTF. DNA for the CDR3: TGTGCCAGCAGCGTCGACGGAATGAATGTATGGGGCTACACCTTC. J is TRBJ1-2 and V is TRBV9; no definite D call. V was cut by 2 bases and J by 8 bases, with 19 bases left in between. Germline assignment: CDR1 SGDLS and CDR2 YYNGEE. The CDR3 is made up of 15 amino acids.

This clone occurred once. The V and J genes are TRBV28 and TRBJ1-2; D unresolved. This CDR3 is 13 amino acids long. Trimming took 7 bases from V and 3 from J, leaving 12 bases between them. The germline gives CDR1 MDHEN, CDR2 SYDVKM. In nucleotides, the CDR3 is TGTGCCAGCACTAAGGATAAACACTATGGCTACACCTTC. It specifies CASTKDKHYGYTF.

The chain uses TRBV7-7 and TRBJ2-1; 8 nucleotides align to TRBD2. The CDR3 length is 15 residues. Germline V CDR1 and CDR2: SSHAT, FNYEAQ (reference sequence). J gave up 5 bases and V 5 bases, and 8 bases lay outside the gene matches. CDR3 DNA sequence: TGTGCCAGCAGCCGAATAGCGGGGACCCACAATGAGCAGTTCTTC. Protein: CASSRIAGTHNEQFF.

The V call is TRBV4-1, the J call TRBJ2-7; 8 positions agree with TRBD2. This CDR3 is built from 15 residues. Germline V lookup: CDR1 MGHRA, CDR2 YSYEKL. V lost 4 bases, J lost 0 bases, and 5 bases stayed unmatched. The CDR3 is CASSPRGGSSYEQYF. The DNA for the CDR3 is TGCGCCAGCAGCCCTCGGGGGGGAAGCTCCTACGAGCAGTACTTC.

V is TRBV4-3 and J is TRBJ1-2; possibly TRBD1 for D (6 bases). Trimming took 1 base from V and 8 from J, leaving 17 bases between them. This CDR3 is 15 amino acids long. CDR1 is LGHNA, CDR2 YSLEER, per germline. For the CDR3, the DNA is TGCGCCAGCAGCCAAGTATACAGGGATTTGCGGGGCTACACCTTC. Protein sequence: CASSQVYRDLRGYTF.

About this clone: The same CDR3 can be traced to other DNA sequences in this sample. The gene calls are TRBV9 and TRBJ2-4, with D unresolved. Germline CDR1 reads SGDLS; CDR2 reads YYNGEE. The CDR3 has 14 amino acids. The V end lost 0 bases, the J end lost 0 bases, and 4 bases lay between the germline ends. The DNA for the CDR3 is TGTGCCAGCAGCGTAGGGCCAGCCAAAAACATTCAGTACTTC. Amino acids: CASSVGPAKNIQYF.

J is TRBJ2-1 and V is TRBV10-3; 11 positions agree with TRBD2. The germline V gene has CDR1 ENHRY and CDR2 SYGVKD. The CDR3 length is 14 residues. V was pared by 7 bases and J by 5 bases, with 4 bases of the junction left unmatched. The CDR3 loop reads CAIKPGLADNEQFF. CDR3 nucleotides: TGTGCCATCAAACCGGGACTAGCGGACAATGAGCAGTTCTTC.

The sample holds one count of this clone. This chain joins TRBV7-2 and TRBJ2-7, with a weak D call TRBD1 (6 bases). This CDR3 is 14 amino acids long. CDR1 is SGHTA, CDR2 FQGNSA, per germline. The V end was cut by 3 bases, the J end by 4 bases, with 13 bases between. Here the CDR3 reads CASSLRDTLYEQYF. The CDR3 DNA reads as TGTGCCAGCAGCTTGAGGGACACCTTATACGAGCAGTACTTC.

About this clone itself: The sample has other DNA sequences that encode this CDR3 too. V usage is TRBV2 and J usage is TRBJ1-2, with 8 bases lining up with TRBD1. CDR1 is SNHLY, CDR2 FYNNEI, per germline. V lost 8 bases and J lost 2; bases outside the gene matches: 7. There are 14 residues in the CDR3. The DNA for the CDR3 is TGTGCCAGCTCGATACAGGGGGTGAACTATGGCTACACCTTC. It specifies CASSIQGVNYGYTF.

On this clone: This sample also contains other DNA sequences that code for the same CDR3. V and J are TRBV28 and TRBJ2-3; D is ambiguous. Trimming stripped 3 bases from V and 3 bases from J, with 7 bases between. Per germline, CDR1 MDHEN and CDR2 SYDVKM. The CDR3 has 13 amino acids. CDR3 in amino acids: CASSFQSTDTQYF. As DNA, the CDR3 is TGTGCCAGCAGTTTCCAGAGTACAGATACGCAGTATTTT. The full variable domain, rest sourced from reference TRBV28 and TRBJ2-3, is DVKVTQSSRYLVKRTGEKVFLECVQDMDHENMFWYRQDPGLGLRLIYFSYDVKMKEKGDIPEGYSVSREKKERFSLILESASTNQTSMYLCASSFQSTDTQYFGPGTRLTVL.

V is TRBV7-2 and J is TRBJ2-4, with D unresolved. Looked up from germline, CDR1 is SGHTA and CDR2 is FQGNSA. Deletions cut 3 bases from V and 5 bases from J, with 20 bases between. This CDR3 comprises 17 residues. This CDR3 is CASSFFPVVGNENIQYF. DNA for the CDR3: TGTGCCAGCAGCTTTTTCCCGGTGGTAGGGAACGAAAACATTCAGTACTTC.

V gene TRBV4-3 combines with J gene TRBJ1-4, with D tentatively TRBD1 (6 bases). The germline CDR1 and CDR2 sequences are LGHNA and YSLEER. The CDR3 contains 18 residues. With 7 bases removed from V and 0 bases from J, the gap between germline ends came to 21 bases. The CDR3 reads CASTHTLGGLATNEKLFF. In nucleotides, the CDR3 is TGCGCCAGCACCCACACTTTAGGGGGTTTAGCAACTAATGAAAAACTGTTTTTT.

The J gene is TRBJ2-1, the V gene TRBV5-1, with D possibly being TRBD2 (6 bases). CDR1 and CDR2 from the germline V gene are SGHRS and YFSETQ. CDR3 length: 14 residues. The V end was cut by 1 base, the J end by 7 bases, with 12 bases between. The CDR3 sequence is CASSLTDRGNEQFF. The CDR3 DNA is TGCGCCAGCAGCTTGACTGACCGGGGGAATGAGCAGTTCTTC.

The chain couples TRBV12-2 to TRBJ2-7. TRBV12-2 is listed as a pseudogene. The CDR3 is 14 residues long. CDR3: CASRLAGRPWGRYF. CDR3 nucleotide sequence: TGTGCAAGTCGCTTAGCAGGACGTCCTTGGGGTCGGTACTTC.

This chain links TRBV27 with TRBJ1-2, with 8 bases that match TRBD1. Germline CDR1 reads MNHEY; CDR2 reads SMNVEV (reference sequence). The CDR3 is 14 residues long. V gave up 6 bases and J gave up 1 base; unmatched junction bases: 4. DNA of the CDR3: TGTGCCAGCAGGGACAGGGTCAATAACTATGGCTACACCTTC. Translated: CASRDRVNNYGYTF.

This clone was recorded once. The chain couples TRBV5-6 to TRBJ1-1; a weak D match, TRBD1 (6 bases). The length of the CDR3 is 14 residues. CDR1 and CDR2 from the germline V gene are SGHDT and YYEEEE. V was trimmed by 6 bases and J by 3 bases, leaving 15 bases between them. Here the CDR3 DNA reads TGTGCCAGCACCCGCCCGGGGGGGCACACTGAAGCTTTCTTT. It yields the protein CASTRPGGHTEAFF.

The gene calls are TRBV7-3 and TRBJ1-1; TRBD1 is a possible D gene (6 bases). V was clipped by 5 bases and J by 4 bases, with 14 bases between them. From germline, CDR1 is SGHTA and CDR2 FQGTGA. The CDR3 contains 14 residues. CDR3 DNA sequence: TGTGCCAGCAGCGGAGGCGGGACAAGCACTGAAGCTTTCTTT. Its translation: CASSGGGTSTEAFF.